Each of the 12 T cell receptor beta chains below was sequenced from the same sample in a study of Ad26.COV2.S vaccination and SARS-CoV-2 variants. Some clones are missing from TCRdb's copy, which holds only in-frame ones; the method was immunoSEQ multiplex PCR. This sample has approximately 300,000 clones, with roughly 80% found just once. Documented treatment: roughly 19 received Ad26.COV2.S at low or high dose, single or two shots; about 5 received placebo; per-sample allocation not given. Sampling happened 63 days after the first vaccine or placebo injection. The sequenced sample was peripheral blood, obtained in a trial of Ad26.COV2.S vaccine versus placebo. The receptors were gathered from a person aged 18 to 59 who received the Ad26.COV2.S COVID-19 vaccine or a placebo.

The chain uses TRBV7-3 and TRBJ2-2; 9 bases align to TRBD2. The V segment lost 0 bases and the J segment 2 bases; nucleotides outside the gene matches: 10. Per the germline V gene, CDR1 is SGHTA and CDR2 is FQGTGA. The CDR3 spans 19 residues. The CDR3 DNA reads as TGTGCCAGCAGCTTAACGTTTTGGAGCGGGGGGATTAACACCGGGGAGCTGTTTTTT. It yields the protein CASSLTFWSGGINTGELFF.

The V gene is TRBV24-1, the J gene TRBJ1-5; no reliable D call. Germline V gene lookup returns CDR1 KGHDR and CDR2 SFDVKD. CDR3 length: 16 residues. V lost 3 bases to trimming and J lost 2 bases, with 13 bases between them. CDR3 loop: CATSDRGSSGNQPQHF. In nucleotides, the CDR3 is TGTGCCACCAGTGATCGTGGGTCCTCGGGCAATCAGCCCCAGCATTTT.

The rearrangement joins TRBV7-3 to TRBJ1-3; a possible D gene is TRBD1 (5 bases). The CDR3 extends over 15 amino acids. Germline V gives CDR1 SGHTA, CDR2 FQGTGA. The germline V and J ends were trimmed by 2 bases and 2 bases, with 10 bases remaining between them. The CDR3 nucleotides read TGTGCCAGCAGCTTATTCCCAGGGACTGGAAACACCATATATTTT. It specifies CASSLFPGTGNTIYF.

The chain employs TRBV3-1 (or the pseudogene TRBV3-2) and TRBJ1-3; D perhaps matches TRBD1 (6 bases). With 2 bases removed from V and 5 bases from J, the gap between germline ends came to 10 bases. Germline assignment: CDR1 LGHDT and CDR2 YNNKEL (reference sequence). The CDR3 contains 14 residues. The CDR3 region has the DNA TGTGCCAGCAGCCAATCGGGGGCGCGAAACACCATATATTTT. The encoded protein is CASSQSGARNTIYF.

CDR3 amino acids: CASSQFLDTQYF. The CDR3 DNA is TGTGCCAGCAGCCAATTCTTGGATACGCAGTATTTT. The rearrangement uses TRBV3-1 (or the pseudogene TRBV3-2) and TRBJ2-3; no reliable D call. The germline V gene encodes CDR1 LGHDT and CDR2 YNNKEL (reference sequence). The CDR3 covers 12 residues. Trimming removed 2 bases at V and 6 bases at J, with 6 bases between.

V is TRBV12-5 and J is TRBJ1-1; D remains ambiguous. The ends were cut back, 3 bases at V and 4 bases at J, with 9 bases in the middle. The CDR3 totals 13 residues. The germline CDR1 and CDR2 sequences are LGHNT and FRNRAP. Here the CDR3 DNA reads TGTGCTAGTGGTTTAGGTCCTGGCACTGAAGCTTTCTTT. Translating it yields CASGLGPGTEAFF.

This chain connects TRBV10-3 to TRBJ2-3; D gene unclear. The CDR3 is made up of 11 amino acids. Trimming left V 6 bases short and J 3 bases short, with 4 bases between. Germline loops: CDR1 ENHRY, CDR2 SYGVKD. CDR3 DNA sequence: TGTGCCATCAGGACAACAGATACGCAGTATTTT. Its translation: CAIRTTDTQYF.

The chain is built from TRBV30 and TRBJ1-1; perhaps TRBD1 as D (5 bases). With 0 bases removed from V and 1 base from J, the gap between germline ends came to 6 bases. Germline assignment: CDR1 GTSNPN and CDR2 SVGIG (reference sequence). The CDR3 length is 13 residues. CDR3 DNA sequence: TGTGCCTGGAGTGTTGGGGGGAACACTGAAGCTTTCTTT. This codes for CAWSVGGNTEAFF. Using reference TRBV30 and TRBJ1-1 for the parts outside the CDR3, the full variable domain is SQTIHQWPATLVQPVGSPLSLECTVEGTSNPNLYWYRQAAGRGLQLLFYSVGIGQISSEVPQNLSASRPQDRQFILSSKKLLLSDSGFYLCAWSVGGNTEAFFGQGTRLTVV.

The rearrangement uses TRBV11-2 and TRBJ2-7, with 10 positions matching TRBD1. V was clipped by 4 bases and J by 5 bases; unmatched bases: 11. CDR3 length: 16 amino acids. Germline V gives CDR1 SGHAT, CDR2 FQNNGV. The CDR3 DNA reads as TGTGCCAGCAGCTCGGACCGGGACAGGGGAAACCACGAGCAGTACTTC. Translated, it gives CASSSDRDRGNHEQYF.

The V gene is TRBV28, the J gene TRBJ1-5; D unclear. The V and J ends lost 6 bases and 6 bases respectively, with 18 bases between them. CDR1 and CDR2 (germline): MDHEN, SYDVKM. The length of the CDR3 is 15 residues. CDR3 amino acids: CASRPPEIRRQPQHF. The CDR3 DNA follows: TGTGCCAGCAGGCCCCCTGAGATAAGACGTCAGCCCCAGCATTTT.

The genes are TRBV19 and TRBJ1-4; no clear D. V was clipped by 0 bases and J by 10 bases, with 9 bases between them. Germline V gene lookup returns CDR1 LNHDA and CDR2 SQIVND (reference sequence). There are 13 residues in the CDR3. The CDR3 nucleotides read TGTGCCAGTAGTATAGACTGGGGTGGAAAACTGTTTTTT. Its protein is CASSIDWGGKLFF.

The count of this clone is one. This chain uses TRBV7-3 with TRBJ2-1, with 10 bases aligning to TRBD2. Germline loops: CDR1 SGHTA, CDR2 FQGTGA. Unmatched junction bases numbered 8, after V lost 5 bases and J lost 7 bases. The CDR3 loop spans 15 amino acids. CDR3: CASSPGTSVRNEQFF. For the CDR3, the DNA is TGTGCCAGCAGCCCAGGGACTAGCGTTAGGAATGAGCAGTTCTTC.